The text below deals with one TCR beta chain. Its antigen remains unknown. Using immunoSEQ multiplex PCR, the repertoire was profiled, and TCRdb retains in-frame clones only, with some absent. The sample yields roughly 67,000 clones, roughly 79% seen once. Germline-derived CDR1 and CDR2 are KGHDR and SFDVKD. The CDR3 length is 14 residues. The ends were cut back, 6 bases at V and 0 bases at J, with 8 bases in the middle. This specimen belongs to a study of vaccination effects on CD4 cells after COVID-19. Prior to sequencing, the ViraFEST assay stimulated PBMC with viral peptide pools, which expanded the antigen-specific CD4+ T cells. After around nine days in culture, the CD4+ T cells were isolated. Nucleocapsid antibody tests were negative, and the vaccine recipients had no prior SARS-CoV-2 infection.

This chain connects TRBV24-1 to TRBJ2-1; D is unresolved. The TCR was taken from a human donor who received a COVID-19 vaccine. Sequenced material: CD4+ T cells from PBMCs cultured with SARS-CoV-2 spike peptides, taken before COVID-19 vaccination. CDR3 sequence (DNA): TGTGCCACCAGTCGGAGTGGCTCCTACAATGAGCAGTTCTTC. Its protein product is CATSRSGSYNEQFF.